This T cell receptor (beta chain) was retrieved from a study of PD-1 blockade in classical Hodgkin lymphoma. Every patient was affected by relapse after autologous stem cell transplantation, while exposure to brentuximab vedotin was not uniform. The CDR3 is made up of 15 amino acids. V dropped 0 bases and J dropped 3; count of bases not matched to a gene: 4. CDR1 and CDR2 from the germline V gene are LNHNV and YYDKDF (reference sequence). The assay was immunoSEQ multiplex PCR, and TCRdb's table has in-frame clones only and misses some. The sample has about 9,900 clones, about 90% seen once; the top ten hold roughly 15%.

V and J are TRBV15 and TRBJ2-5; 7 bases map to TRBD1. This clonotype was sampled from a human donor with classical Hodgkin lymphoma. The sample in question was peripheral blood mononuclear cells (PBMCs), obtained at baseline. The CDR3 nucleotides are TGTGCCACCAGCAGAGATACGACAGGGAAAGAGACCCAGTACTTC. This sequence encodes CATSRDTTGKETQYF.